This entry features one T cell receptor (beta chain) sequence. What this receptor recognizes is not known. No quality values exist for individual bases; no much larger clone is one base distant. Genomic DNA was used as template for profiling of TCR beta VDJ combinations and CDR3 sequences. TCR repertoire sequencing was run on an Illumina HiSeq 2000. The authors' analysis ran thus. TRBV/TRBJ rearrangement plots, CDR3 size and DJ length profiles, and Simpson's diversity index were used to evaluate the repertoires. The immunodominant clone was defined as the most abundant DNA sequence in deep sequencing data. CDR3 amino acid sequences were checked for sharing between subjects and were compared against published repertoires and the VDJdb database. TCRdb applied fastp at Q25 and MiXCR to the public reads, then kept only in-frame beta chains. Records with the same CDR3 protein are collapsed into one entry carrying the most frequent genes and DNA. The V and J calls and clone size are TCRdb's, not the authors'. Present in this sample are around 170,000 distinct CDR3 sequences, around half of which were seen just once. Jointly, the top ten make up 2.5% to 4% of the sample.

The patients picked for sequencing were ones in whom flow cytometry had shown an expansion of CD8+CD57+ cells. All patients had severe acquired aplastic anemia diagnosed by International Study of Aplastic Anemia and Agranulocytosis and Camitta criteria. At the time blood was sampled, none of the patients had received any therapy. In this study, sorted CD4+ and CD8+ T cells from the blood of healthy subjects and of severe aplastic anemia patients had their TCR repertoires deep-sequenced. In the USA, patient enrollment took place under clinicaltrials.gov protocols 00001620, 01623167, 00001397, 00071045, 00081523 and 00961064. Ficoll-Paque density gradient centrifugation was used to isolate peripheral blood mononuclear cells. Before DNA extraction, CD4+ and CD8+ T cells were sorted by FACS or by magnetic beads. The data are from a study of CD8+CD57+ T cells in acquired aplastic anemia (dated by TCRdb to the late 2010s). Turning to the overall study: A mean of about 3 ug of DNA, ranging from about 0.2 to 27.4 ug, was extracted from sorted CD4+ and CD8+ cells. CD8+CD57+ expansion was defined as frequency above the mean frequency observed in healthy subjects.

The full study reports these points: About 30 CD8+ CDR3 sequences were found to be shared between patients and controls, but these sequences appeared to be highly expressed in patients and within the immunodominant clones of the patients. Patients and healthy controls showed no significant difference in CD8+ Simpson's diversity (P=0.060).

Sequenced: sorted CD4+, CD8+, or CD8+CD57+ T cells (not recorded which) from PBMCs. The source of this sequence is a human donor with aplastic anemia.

The base sequence is TGTGCCAGCAGTGTACTTTTTTCTCGCGGCTACACCTTC. It encodes CASSVLFSRGYTF. The V gene is TRBV2 and the J gene is TRBJ1-2; the D gene cannot be resolved reliably. The CDR3, cysteine through phenylalanine, is 13 amino acids long. Kept here is only the CDR3 DNA, which spans 39 bases and is read in frame from base 1. V is cut by 4 bases and J by 8 bases, and the space between the germline ends is 14 bases. CDR1 and CDR2, looked up from the germline V gene, are SNHLY and FYNNEI.